One and the same sample provided the 30 T cell receptor beta chains below, sequenced in a study of Graves' ophthalmopathy and Graves' hyperthyroidism. The TCR beta CDR3 regions underwent amplification from RNA transcripts. First-round RT-PCR with HTBI primers preceded a second-round multiplex PCR. TCRdb ran MiXCR on the multiplex PCR reads and lists one entry per CDR3 protein. Of almost 400,000 distinct CDR3 sequences listed, about 17% are singletons. Sequenced sample: peripheral blood. The receptors were sampled from a woman between 18 and 29 years old with Graves' ophthalmopathy.

The chain couples TRBV20-1 to TRBJ2-7, with no clear D. The germline V gene encodes CDR1 DFQATT and CDR2 SNEGSKA (reference sequence). The CDR3 consists of 9 residues. In DNA, the CDR3 is TGCACTACACCGTACGAGCAGTACTTC. Protein product: CTTPYEQYF.

V and J are TRBV28 and TRBJ2-6; the D is unclear. CDR3 length: 15 residues. Germline assignment: CDR1 MDHEN and CDR2 SYDVKM. V lost 4 bases to trimming and J lost 2 bases, with 9 bases between them. CDR3 in DNA: TGTGCCAGCAGTTCCTACCTACCTGGGGCCAACGTCCTGACTTTC. Protein: CASSSYLPGANVLTF.

This chain links TRBV6-1 with TRBJ1-1; no definite D call. The CDR3 length is 14 residues. V dropped 7 bases and J dropped 5 bases, with 17 bases sitting between them. CDR1 is MNHNS, CDR2 SASEGT, per germline. CDR3 sequence reads: CASITQPSKTEAFF. The CDR3 nucleotides are TGTGCCAGCATCACACAGCCCTCAAAGACTGAAGCTTTCTTT.

There are many counts of this clonotype. The chain recombines TRBV28 with TRBJ1-1; tentatively, D is TRBD1 (5 bases). V lost 5 bases and J lost 5, with 18 bases in between. Germline CDR1 MDHEN, CDR2 SYDVKM. CDR3 length: 15 amino acids. The CDR3 sequence: CASSPSHAGVTEAFF. CDR3 DNA sequence: TGTGCCAGCAGTCCATCCCATGCGGGGGTTACTGAAGCTTTCTTT.

This clonotype came up a few times. This rearrangement joins TRBV6-1 to TRBJ2-7; TRBD2 matches at 11 bases. J lost 3 bases, V lost 6 bases, and 7 bases had no gene match. The germline CDR1 and CDR2 sequences are MNHNS and SASEGT. There are 15 residues in the CDR3. DNA of the CDR3: TGTGCCAGCAGCATACTAGCGGGAGCAAACTACGAGCAGTACTTC. Amino acid sequence: CASSILAGANYEQYF.

This clonotype was seen many times. This chain uses TRBV25-1 with TRBJ1-2; 7 nucleotides align to TRBD1. The CDR3 is 13 amino acids. The V gene end was trimmed by 7 bases and the J gene end by 7 bases; junction bases not matched to a gene: 9. Germline CDR1 and CDR2: MGHDK and SYGVNS. CDR3 loop: CASTGQEIAGYTF. CDR3 DNA: TGTGCCAGCACCGGACAGGAGATTGCTGGCTACACCTTC.

Ten or more counts support this clonotype. The V call is TRBV7-8, the J call TRBJ1-5; possible D gene TRBD1, 5 bases. CDR1 SGHVS and CDR2 FQNEAQ come from the germline V gene. The germline V and J ends were trimmed by 5 bases and 3 bases, with 17 bases remaining between them. The CDR3 is made up of 16 amino acids. CDR3 sequence: CASSPRVGRVNQPQHF. Here the CDR3 DNA reads TGTGCCAGCAGCCCTAGAGTGGGGCGGGTCAATCAGCCCCAGCATTTT.

At least ten counts were recorded for this clonotype. The CDR3 here is CASSLASAGGGQYF. CDR3 bases: TGTGCCAGCAGCTTAGCCTCTGCGGGAGGCGGGCAGTACTTC. This chain uses TRBV11-2 with TRBJ2-7; 8 bases fit TRBD2. Germline CDR1 SGHAT, CDR2 FQNNGV. The CDR3 length is 14 residues. The V segment lost 1 base and the J segment 9 bases; nucleotides outside the gene matches: 8. Filled out from reference TRBV11-2 and TRBJ2-7, the complete variable domain reads EAGVAQSPRYKIIEKRQSVAFWCNPISGHATLYWYQQILGQGPKLLIQFQNNGVVDDSQLPKDRFSAERLKGVDSTLKIQPAKLEDSAVYLCASSLASAGGGQYFGPGTRLTVT.

This clonotype was detected ten times or more. The chain employs TRBV6-5 and TRBJ2-7, with D perhaps matching TRBD1 or TRBD2 (5 bases each). Trimming pared 7 bases from V and 6 bases from J, leaving 13 bases between. CDR3 size: 12 residues. In germline, CDR1 is MNHEY, CDR2 SVGAGI. The CDR3 region has the DNA TGTGCCAGCAAGAGGCAGGGACGCGAGCAGTACTTC. This translates into CASKRQGREQYF.

This clonotype has ten or more counts. The CDR3 DNA follows: TGTGCCAGCAGTCCCCCAGCAGGGAACACTGAAGCTTTCTTT. It codes for CASSPPAGNTEAFF. The chain employs TRBV12-3 or TRBV12-4 and TRBJ1-1; D not resolved. V lost 5 bases and J lost 1, with 11 bases in between. CDR3 length equals 14 residues.

This clonotype was counted at least ten times. The chain links TRBV19 to TRBJ2-7; TRBD1 agrees at 7 bases. The trim removed 5 bases at V and 2 bases at J, leaving 15 bases unmatched. The CDR3 totals 17 residues. Germline values: CDR1 LNHDA, CDR2 SQIVND (reference sequence). The CDR3: CASSQMLGTARTYEQYF. CDR3 nucleotide sequence: TGTGCCAGTAGTCAGATGCTTGGGACAGCGAGGACCTACGAGCAGTACTTC. The complete variable domain, with remaining parts taken from reference TRBV19 and TRBJ2-7, reads DGGITQSPKYLFRKEGQNVTLSCEQNLNHDAMYWYRQDPGQGLRLIYYSQIVNDFQKGDIAEGYSVSREKKESFPLTVTSAQKNPTAFYLCASSQMLGTARTYEQYFGPGTRLTVT.

This clonotype was counted ten times or more. V is TRBV24-1 and J is TRBJ2-2, with 7 bases matching TRBD2. The CDR3 spans 15 residues. The trim removed 5 bases at V and 2 bases at J, leaving 4 bases unmatched. Germline lookup yields CDR1 KGHDR and CDR2 SFDVKD. In DNA, the CDR3 is TGTGCCACCAGTGCGACTAGCCAAAACACCGGGGAGCTGTTTTTT. Translated: CATSATSQNTGELFF.

This clonotype came up many times. The V and J genes are TRBV12-5 and TRBJ2-2; D is unclear. Germline lookup yields CDR1 LGHNT and CDR2 FRNRAP. This CDR3 has 18 residues. V was trimmed by 7 bases and J by 0 bases, leaving 21 bases between them. This CDR3 reads CASAAEGVVGANTGELFF. CDR3 DNA: TGTGCTAGTGCCGCTGAAGGTGTCGTTGGGGCGAACACCGGGGAGCTGTTTTTT.

The chain recombines TRBV12-3 or TRBV12-4 with TRBJ1-1; D remains unclear. This CDR3 is built from 15 residues. The V end lost 3 bases, the J end lost 4 bases, and 15 bases lay between the germline ends. CDR3 in amino acids: CASSFGVNWGTEAFF. The CDR3 coding sequence is TGTGCCAGCAGTTTTGGGGTTAATTGGGGCACTGAAGCTTTCTTT.

This clonotype has ten or more counts. The rearrangement joins TRBV5-1 to TRBJ2-7; a possible D gene is TRBD1 (6 bases). The germline V and J ends were trimmed by 0 bases and 5 bases, with 15 bases remaining between them. The V gene's germline CDR1 is SGHRS and CDR2 YFSETQ. The CDR3 is made up of 15 amino acids. This CDR3 is CASSLESGVSNEQYF. CDR3 coding DNA: TGCGCCAGCAGCTTGGAATCAGGGGTATCCAACGAGCAGTACTTC. The variable domain in full, with the rest retrieved from reference TRBV5-1 and TRBJ2-7, is KAGVTQTPRYLIKTRGQQVTLSCSPISGHRSVSWYQQTPGQGLQFLFEYFSETQRNKGNFPGRFSGRQFSNSRSEMNVSTLELGDSALYLCASSLESGVSNEQYFGPGTRLTVT.

A few counts support this clonotype. The rearrangement uses TRBV24-1 and TRBJ1-2, with D perhaps matching TRBD1 (5 bases). The germline V gene has CDR1 KGHDR and CDR2 SFDVKD. The CDR3 runs 15 residues. V dropped 4 bases and J dropped 0 bases, with 11 bases sitting between them. Written as DNA, the CDR3 is TGTGCCACCAGTGACGGCAGGGACGCTAACTATGGCTACACCTTC. Protein product: CATSDGRDANYGYTF.

This clonotype was counted many times. A much more abundant neighbour one base away suggests this may be a read error. V gene TRBV30 combines with J gene TRBJ1-1, with D possibly TRBD1 on 6 matching bases. The V gene's germline CDR1 is GTSNPN and CDR2 SVGIG (reference sequence). The CDR3 is made up of 13 amino acids. Trimming took 3 bases from V and 1 from J, leaving 9 bases between them. The CDR3 loop is CAWRWGANTEAFF. In DNA, the CDR3 is TGTGCCTGGAGATGGGGGGCGAACACTGAAGCTTTCTTT.

The table lists this clonotype with many counts. V is TRBV29-1 and J is TRBJ1-1; D not resolved. CDR3 length: 14 amino acids. The germline V and J ends were trimmed by 3 bases and 0 bases, with 11 bases remaining between them. Looked up from germline, CDR1 is SQVTM and CDR2 is ANQGSEA. The CDR3 sequence is CSVDSPGMNTEAFF. CDR3 nucleotides: TGCAGCGTTGATTCCCCAGGCATGAACACTGAAGCTTTCTTT.

This clonotype was detected many times. V usage is TRBV6-5 and J usage is TRBJ2-5; D is tentatively TRBD1 or TRBD2 (5 bases each). The CDR3 runs 13 residues. V was pared by 2 bases and J by 5 bases, with 9 bases between. Germline assignment: CDR1 MNHEY and CDR2 SVGAGI. CDR3 in amino acids: CASSYEGRETQYF. The CDR3 DNA is TGTGCCAGCAGTTACGAGGGGCGGGAGACCCAGTACTTC.

In its sample, this clonotype was seen many times. The CDR3 here is CASSEAPIGGGQETQYF. The CDR3 DNA reads as TGTGCCAGCAGTGAAGCGCCGATAGGAGGGGGGCAAGAGACCCAGTACTTC. This chain joins TRBV6-1 and TRBJ2-5, with D perhaps being TRBD1 or TRBD2 (6 bases each). With 0 bases removed from V and 2 bases from J, the gap between germline ends came to 16 bases. Germline assignment: CDR1 MNHNS and CDR2 SASEGT. This CDR3 is built from 17 residues.

This clonotype was seen ten or more times. The V call is TRBV20-1, the J call TRBJ1-5; D might be TRBD1 (5 bases). The germline V gene has CDR1 DFQATT and CDR2 SNEGSKA (reference sequence). Trimming took 3 bases from V and 3 from J, leaving 12 bases between them. The CDR3 runs to 14 residues. CDR3 DNA: TGCAGTGCTAGGCCCGGGACCGTCAATCAGCCCCAGCATTTT. Amino acids: CSARPGTVNQPQHF.

This clonotype appeared many times. J is TRBJ2-5 and V is TRBV4-2; D call uncertain. The CDR3 spans 15 residues. V lost 0 bases, J lost 5 bases, and 13 bases lay in between. Germline-derived CDR1 and CDR2 are LGHNA and YNFKEQ. The chain's CDR3 is CASSQEAPLDETQYF. CDR3 nucleotide sequence: TGTGCCAGCAGCCAAGAGGCCCCCCTAGATGAGACCCAGTACTTC.

At least ten counts were recorded for this clonotype. The chain joins TRBV11-2 to TRBJ2-2; D is perhaps TRBD2 (5 bases). Germline V CDR1 and CDR2: SGHAT, FQNNGV. CDR3 size: 17 residues. V lost 1 base and J lost 5, with 17 bases in between. The CDR3: CASSLGAGRSITGELFF. In DNA, the CDR3 is TGTGCCAGCAGCTTAGGGGCGGGCAGGTCCATAACCGGGGAGCTGTTTTTT.

The chain has TRBV2 and TRBJ2-7, with D maybe TRBD1 (6 bases). V lost 4 bases and J lost 4, with 17 bases in between. The germline V gene encodes CDR1 SNHLY and CDR2 FYNNEI. This CDR3 has 15 residues. CDR3 sequence reads: CASSATGTNRYEQYF. The CDR3 DNA reads TGTGCCAGCAGTGCTACCGGGACAAACCGGTACGAGCAGTACTTC. Full variable domain (remainder filled in from reference TRBV2 and TRBJ2-7): EPEVTQTPSHQVTQMGQEVILRCVPISNHLYFYWYRQILGQKVEFLVSFYNNEISEKSEIFDDQFSVERPDGSNFTLKIRSTKLEDSAMYFCASSATGTNRYEQYFGPGTRLTVT.

This clonotype was detected many times. The chain carries TRBV6-2 or TRBV6-3 and TRBJ2-5; no definite D call. Per germline, CDR1 MNHEY and CDR2 SVGEGT. Trimming left V 2 bases short and J 7 bases short, with 5 bases between. This CDR3 is built from 11 residues. CDR3 protein: CASSYGRTQYF. Written as DNA, the CDR3 is TGTGCCAGCAGTTACGGCCGGACCCAGTACTTC.

This clonotype was counted ten times or more. J is TRBJ1-1 and V is TRBV20-1; 9 positions agree with TRBD1. The germline gives CDR1 DFQATT, CDR2 SNEGSKA (reference sequence). V lost 6 bases, J lost 2 bases, and 4 bases stayed unmatched. CDR3 length: 13 residues. The CDR3 is CSAEGQGNTEAFF. The CDR3 DNA sequence: TGCAGTGCAGAGGGACAGGGCAACACTGAAGCTTTCTTT.

In this sample, this clonotype turned up many times. The chain combines TRBV20-1 with TRBJ2-7, with 7 bases aligning to TRBD1. This CDR3 is built from 13 residues. Per the germline V gene, CDR1 is DFQATT and CDR2 is SNEGSKA (reference sequence). Trimming at V came to 6 bases and at J to 10 bases, leaving 15 bases not matched to a gene. CDR3 loop: CSARSAGTANQYF. CDR3 coding DNA: TGCAGTGCCAGGAGCGCCGGGACAGCGAATCAGTACTTC.

This chain connects TRBV11-3 to TRBJ1-6; D gene uncertain. The CDR3 has 13 amino acids. The V gene lost 5 bases and the J gene lost 1 base, with 3 bases spanning the gap. Germline V gives CDR1 SGHNT, CDR2 YENEEA. The CDR3 DNA is TGTGCCAGCAGCCGTTCCTATAATTCACCCCTCCACTTT. The encoded protein is CASSRSYNSPLHF.

This clonotype was seen ten or more times. The rearrangement links TRBV10-1 to TRBJ2-7; TRBD1 or TRBD2 may be the D gene (6 bases each). CDR1 and CDR2 from the germline V gene are WNHNN and SYGVQD (reference sequence). Trimming took off 0 bases at V and 13 bases at J, with 19 bases between the two ends. The CDR3 totals 14 residues. The DNA of the CDR3 is TGCGCCAGCAGTGAGTCGGGGGGCCGTTGGACAGTCTACTTC. It is translated as CASSESGGRWTVYF.

This clonotype came up many times. The genes are TRBV19 and TRBJ1-5; possibly TRBD1 for D (5 bases). V lost 7 bases and J lost 5, with 18 bases in between. The CDR3 is made up of 15 amino acids. Germline lookup yields CDR1 LNHDA and CDR2 SQIVND (reference sequence). The CDR3 protein is CASTKGTAGDQPQHF. CDR3 bases: TGTGCCAGTACTAAAGGGACCGCCGGGGATCAGCCCCAGCATTTT.